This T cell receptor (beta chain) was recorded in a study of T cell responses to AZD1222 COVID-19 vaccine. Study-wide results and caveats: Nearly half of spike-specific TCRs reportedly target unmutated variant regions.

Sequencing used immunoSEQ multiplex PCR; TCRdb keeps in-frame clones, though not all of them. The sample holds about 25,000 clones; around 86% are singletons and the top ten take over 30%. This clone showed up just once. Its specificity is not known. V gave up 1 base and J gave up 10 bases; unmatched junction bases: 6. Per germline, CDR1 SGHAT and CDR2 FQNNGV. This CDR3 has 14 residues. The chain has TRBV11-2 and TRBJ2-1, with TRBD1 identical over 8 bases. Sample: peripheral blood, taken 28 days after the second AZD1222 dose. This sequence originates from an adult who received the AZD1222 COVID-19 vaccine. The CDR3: CASSLVTGGGEQFF. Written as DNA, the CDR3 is TGTGCCAGCAGCTTAGTAACAGGGGGTGGGGAGCAGTTCTTC.